The T cell receptor beta chain described here comes from a study of blood T cell repertoires in COVID-19. Whole-study context: The United States, Italy and Spain were the sources of the acute and convalescent COVID-19 samples. Sample material is recorded as cDNA or gDNA derived from T cells, B-cell-depleted T cells, or PBMCs.

In the original analysis: Scientists estimated how many nucleated cells there were by amplifying reference gene primers. Some clones are missing from TCRdb's copy, which holds only in-frame ones; the method was immunoSEQ multiplex PCR. D and trimming come from the DNA, and the V and J calls and clone size come from that table. Seen here are roughly 290,000 clones, about four fifths observed once, and the top ten hold around a sixth. Sequencing input: peripheral blood. This receptor was taken from a person aged 70 to 79 with COVID-19, enrolled during active disease.

The CDR3 DNA sequence: TGTGCCAGCAGCCAATCGGGACTAAAAGAGACCCAGTACTTC. Translation gives CASSQSGLKETQYF. V usage is TRBV14 and J usage is TRBJ2-5, with 7 bases matching TRBD2. Trimming removed 2 bases from V and 3 bases from J; junction bases left unmatched: 3. This CDR3 is 14 amino acids long. CDR1 SGHDN and CDR2 FVKESK come from the germline V gene.